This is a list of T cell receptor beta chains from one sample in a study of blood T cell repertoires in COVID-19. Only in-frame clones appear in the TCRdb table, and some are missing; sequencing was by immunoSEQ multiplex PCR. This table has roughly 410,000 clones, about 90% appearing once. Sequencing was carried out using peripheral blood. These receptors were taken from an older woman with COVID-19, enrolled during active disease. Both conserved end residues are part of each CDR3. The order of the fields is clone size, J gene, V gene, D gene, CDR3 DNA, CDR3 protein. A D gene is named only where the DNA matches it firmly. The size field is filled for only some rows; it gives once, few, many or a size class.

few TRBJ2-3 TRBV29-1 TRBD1 TGCAGCGTTGAACGCGGGACAGGAATACCAGATACGCAGTATTTT CSVERGTGIPDTQYF
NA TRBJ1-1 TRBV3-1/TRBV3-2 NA TGTGCCAGCAGCCAACGGGGGGAAGCTTTCTTT CASSQRGEAFF
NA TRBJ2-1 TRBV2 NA TGTGCCAGCAGTGAAGGCGGGCTAAATGAGCAGTTCTTC CASSEGGLNEQFF
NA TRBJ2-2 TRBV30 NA TGTGCCTGGAGCGTTACGGGAAGGGAGCTGTTTTTT CAWSVTGRELFF
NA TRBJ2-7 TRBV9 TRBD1 TGTGCCAGCAGCTTCGGACAGGGGGGGTCCTACGAGCAGTACTTC CASSFGQGGSYEQYF
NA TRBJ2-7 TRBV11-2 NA TGTGCCAGCAGCCGCGAGAGGGACTACGAGCAGTACTTC CASSRERDYEQYF
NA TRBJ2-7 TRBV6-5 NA TGTGCCAGCAGTTATGGGGTCAATCGGGGAAACGAGCAGTACTTC CASSYGVNRGNEQYF
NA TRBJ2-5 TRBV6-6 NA TGTGCCGCCGCCGAGGAGACCCAGTACTTC CAAAEETQYF
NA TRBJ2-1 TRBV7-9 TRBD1 TGTGCCAGCAGCCCAGCTGGGACAGGGGGCAATGAGCAGTTCTTC CASSPAGTGGNEQFF
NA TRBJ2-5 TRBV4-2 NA TGTGCCAGCAGCCAAGATTCGGGAGAGACCCAGTACTTC CASSQDSGETQYF
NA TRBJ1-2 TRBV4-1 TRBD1 TGCGCCAGCAGCCACCCCGGGGGACAGGGATCCGTCTATGGCTACACCTTC CASSHPGGQGSVYGYTF
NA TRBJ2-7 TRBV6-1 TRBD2 TGTGCCAGCAGTGAACTAGCGGGGGAGCAGTACTTC CASSELAGEQYF
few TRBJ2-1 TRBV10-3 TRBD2 TGTGCCATCAGTGAGTCGGGCGGGGGGCCGTCCAATGAGCAGTTCTTC CAISESGGGPSNEQFF
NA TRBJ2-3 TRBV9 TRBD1 TGTGCCAGCAGCGTAGTGGGACAGGCAAGCACAGATACGCAGTATTTT CASSVVGQASTDTQYF
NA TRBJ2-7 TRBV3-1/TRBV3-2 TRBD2 TGTGCCGTAACTAGCGGCTACGAGCAGTACTTC CAVTSGYEQYF
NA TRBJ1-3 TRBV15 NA TGTGCCACCAGCAGAGATCCAGGGGTCTCTGGAAACACCATATATTTT CATSRDPGVSGNTIYF
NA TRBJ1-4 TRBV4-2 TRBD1 TGTGCCAGCAGCCAAGACGGACAGGGTGGGGAAAAACTGTTTTTT CASSQDGQGGEKLFF
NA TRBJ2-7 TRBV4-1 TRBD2 TGCGCCAGCAGCCAGGGCCGAGCTCGCGGGGGGGCCCTCGAGCAGTACTTC CASSQGRARGGALEQYF
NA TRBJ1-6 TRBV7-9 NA TGTGCCAGCAGCTTAGCAAGGCCAGGTGATAATTCACCCCTCCACTTT CASSLARPGDNSPLHF
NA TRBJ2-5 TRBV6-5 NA TGTGCCAGCAGAACCACTAGGATCCAAGAGACCCAGTACTTC CASRTTRIQETQYF
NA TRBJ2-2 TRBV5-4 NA TGTGCCAGCAGCTTAAACAGGCTCGCCGGGGAGCTGTTTTTT CASSLNRLAGELFF
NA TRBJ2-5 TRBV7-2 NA TGTGCCAGCAGCTTAGGTGGGGGGGCCGCAGAGACCCAGTACTTC CASSLGGGAAETQYF
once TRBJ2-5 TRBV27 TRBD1 TGTGCCAGCAGTCCTAGGACAGGGGTCATGGAGACCCAGTACTTC CASSPRTGVMETQYF
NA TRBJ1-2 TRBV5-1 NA TGCGCCAGCAGCCCCATTCGGGTGGGCTATGGCTACACCTTC CASSPIRVGYGYTF
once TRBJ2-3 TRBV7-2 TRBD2 TGTGCCAGCAGAAGCGGGGGGGGGAGCGATACGCAGTATTTT CASRSGGGSDTQYF
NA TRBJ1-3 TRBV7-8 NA TGTGCCAGCAGCCCCACCGGGTTCCCAGGAGGCACCATATATTTT CASSPTGFPGGTIYF
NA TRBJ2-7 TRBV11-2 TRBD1 TGTGCCAGCAGCCCCGGTCCCGGGACAGGGCCCGAACGTTCCTACGAGCAGTACTTC CASSPGPGTGPERSYEQYF